The 3 T cell receptor beta chains given below trace back to one sample, sequenced in a study of T cell repertoires in cytomegalovirus infection. Via MiXCR, TCRdb re-called the reads, giving one row per CDR3 protein. In the table there are some 920,000 distinct CDR3 sequences, 30% to 40% of which are singletons. Their antigen targets remain unknown. The material was cultured CD8+ T cells from PBMCs, obtained from culture after CMV antigen stimulation. These receptors were collected from a human donor in good health (CMV status not recorded). Some clones in this sample may be carry-over from other donors' samples.

The chain uses TRBV7-3 and TRBJ2-1; D gene unclear. Germline loops: CDR1 SGHTA, CDR2 FQGTGA. This CDR3 comprises 14 residues. V was clipped by 0 bases and J by 6 bases, with 9 bases between them. CDR3 nucleotide sequence: TGTGCCAGCAGCTTAACAGGGCAAAGCAATGAGCAGTTCTTC. Its protein is CASSLTGQSNEQFF.

This clonotype was counted many times. The DNA of the CDR3 is TGTGCCAGCAGCCACGGACTAACTAACACAGATACGCAGTATTTT. This sequence encodes CASSHGLTNTDTQYF. The gene calls are TRBV7-8 and TRBJ2-3; TRBD2 is a possible D gene (6 bases). The CDR3 loop spans 15 amino acids. Trimming removed 5 bases from V and 2 bases from J, with 14 bases in between. Germline-derived CDR1 and CDR2 are SGHVS and FQNEAQ.

This clonotype appeared a few times. The V and J genes are TRBV7-9 and TRBJ1-1; D not resolved. V lost 4 bases and J lost 0, with 12 bases in between. Germline-derived CDR1 and CDR2 are SEHNR and FQNEAQ (reference sequence). The CDR3 extends over 15 amino acids. CDR3 region: CASSSSDIMNTEAFF. Here the CDR3 DNA reads TGTGCCAGCAGCTCGTCCGATATTATGAACACTGAAGCTTTCTTT.